These 17 T cell receptor beta chains came from one sample sequenced in a study of blood T cell repertoires in COVID-19. Clones were read by immunoSEQ multiplex PCR, and TCRdb kept only the in-frame ones, dropping some. Among almost 80,000 clones listed, more than 80% were seen once. The sample consisted of peripheral blood. The receptor set was obtained from a woman at least 80 years old with acute or convalescent COVID-19.

V usage is TRBV5-1 and J usage is TRBJ2-2; TRBD2 matches 7 bases. V was pared by 1 base and J by 4 bases, with 7 bases of the junction left unmatched. The CDR3 runs to 16 residues. CDR1 SGHRS and CDR2 YFSETQ come from the germline V gene. This CDR3 is CASSLSSGVITGELFF. The DNA for the CDR3 is TGCGCCAGCAGCTTGTCAAGCGGGGTTATCACCGGGGAGCTGTTTTTT.

The rearrangement joins TRBV12-3 or TRBV12-4 to TRBJ2-5; TRBD1 might be the D (5 bases). The CDR3 is 12 residues long. The germline V and J ends were trimmed by 3 bases and 7 bases, with 9 bases remaining between them. CDR3 region: CASSFLQGTQYF. The CDR3 bases are TGTGCCAGCAGTTTCCTCCAGGGGACCCAGTACTTC.

The rearrangement links TRBV28 to TRBJ2-1; tentatively, D is TRBD1 (6 bases). Germline loops: CDR1 MDHEN, CDR2 SYDVKM. Trimming took off 3 bases at V and 1 base at J, with 10 bases between the two ends. The CDR3 is made up of 15 amino acids. The CDR3 region has the DNA TGTGCCAGCAGTTTCTTACAGGGTTCCTACAATGAGCAGTTCTTC. Translating it yields CASSFLQGSYNEQFF.

V and J are TRBV10-3 and TRBJ1-5, with TRBD1 matching 8 bases. This CDR3 spans 14 amino acids. Trimming removed 5 bases from V and 4 bases from J; junction bases left unmatched: 4. Germline V gene data show CDR1 as ENHRY and CDR2 as SYGVKD. The chain's CDR3 is CAISTGGGNQPQHF. In nucleotides, the CDR3 is TGTGCCATCAGTACAGGGGGGGGAAATCAGCCCCAGCATTTT.

V is TRBV7-9 and J is TRBJ1-3, with no clear D. CDR3 length equals 15 residues. From germline, CDR1 is SEHNR and CDR2 FQNEAQ (reference sequence). The V end lost 4 bases, the J end lost 4 bases, and 14 bases lay between the germline ends. DNA for the CDR3: TGTGCCAGCAGCTCCACCACCCCTAGGGGAAACACCATATATTTT. Protein sequence: CASSSTTPRGNTIYF.

The gene calls are TRBV7-8 and TRBJ1-5; D is ambiguous. From germline, CDR1 is SGHVS and CDR2 FQNEAQ. The germline V and J ends were trimmed by 0 bases and 5 bases, with 5 bases remaining between them. The CDR3 is 13 amino acids. CDR3 sequence (DNA): TGTGCCAGCAGCTTAGCGAGGGATCAGCCCCAGCATTTT. It encodes CASSLARDQPQHF.

The CDR3 sequence is CASKVGMGGRDEQYF. The CDR3 region has the DNA TGTGCCAGCAAAGTAGGCATGGGGGGGCGCGACGAGCAGTACTTC. The chain recombines TRBV6-5 with TRBJ2-7; D may be TRBD2 (7 bases). The CDR3 length is 15 residues. Germline CDR1 and CDR2: MNHEY and SVGAGI. V shed 7 bases and J shed 5 bases, with 21 bases lying between them.

The chain couples TRBV28 to TRBJ1-5; 11 bases match TRBD1. Germline V gene lookup returns CDR1 MDHEN and CDR2 SYDVKM. V lost 6 bases, J lost 0 bases, and 7 bases stayed unmatched. The CDR3 runs 17 residues. The CDR3 coding sequence is TGTGCCAGCAGGTACGGGACAGGGGGTACTAGCAATCAGCCCCAGCATTTT. As protein: CASRYGTGGTSNQPQHF. Based on the CDR3 plus reference TRBV28 and TRBJ1-5, the full variable domain is DVKVTQSSRYLVKRTGEKVFLECVQDMDHENMFWYRQDPGLGLRLIYFSYDVKMKEKGDIPEGYSVSREKKERFSLILESASTNQTSMYLCASRYGTGGTSNQPQHFGDGTRLSIL.

The chain combines TRBV5-1 with TRBJ2-7; TRBD1 is a possible D gene (6 bases). This CDR3 comprises 13 residues. Germline values: CDR1 SGHRS, CDR2 YFSETQ. The germline V and J ends were trimmed by 5 bases and 4 bases, with 13 bases remaining between them. The CDR3 reads CASRDSRGYEQYF. The DNA for the CDR3 is TGCGCCAGCAGGGACTCTAGGGGGTACGAGCAGTACTTC. The whole variable domain, filled in from reference TRBV5-1 and TRBJ2-7, reads KAGVTQTPRYLIKTRGQQVTLSCSPISGHRSVSWYQQTPGQGLQFLFEYFSETQRNKGNFPGRFSGRQFSNSRSEMNVSTLELGDSALYLCASRDSRGYEQYFGPGTRLTVT.

The DNA of the CDR3 is TGTGCCACCAGCAAAGGGGGGACTAGCTCATCAGATACGCAGTATTTT. This codes for CATSKGGTSSSDTQYF. The chain carries TRBV15 and TRBJ2-3, with 9 bases fitting TRBD2. Per the germline V gene, CDR1 is LNHNV and CDR2 is YYDKDF (reference sequence). CDR3 size: 16 residues. The trim removed 4 bases at V and 4 bases at J, leaving 9 bases unmatched.

This chain uses TRBV19 with TRBJ2-5, with TRBD2 identical over 9 bases. The CDR3 sequence is 16 residues long. J was trimmed by 2 bases and V by 6 bases; bases with no gene match: 10. The V gene's germline CDR1 is LNHDA and CDR2 SQIVND (reference sequence). The CDR3 region has the DNA TGTGCCAGTAGCCACTCGGCGGGAGGGCCTCAAGAGACCCAGTACTTC. Protein: CASSHSAGGPQETQYF.

The genes are TRBV5-1 and TRBJ1-5, with 7 bases identical to TRBD1. Per the germline V gene, CDR1 is SGHRS and CDR2 is YFSETQ. V lost 0 bases, J lost 0 bases, and 3 bases stayed unmatched. The CDR3 length is 16 residues. The CDR3 DNA follows: TGCGCCAGCAGCTTGGGACAGGGAGGTAGCAATCAGCCCCAGCATTTT. It codes for CASSLGQGGSNQPQHF.

V is TRBV28 and J is TRBJ2-1, with TRBD2 matching 13 bases. Germline V gene sequence: CDR1 MDHEN, CDR2 SYDVKM. J lost 10 bases, V lost 6 bases, and 6 bases had no gene match. The CDR3 runs 14 residues. CDR3 in DNA: TGTGCCAGCAGCGGGACTAGCGGGACGTGGGAGCAGTTCTTC. Translating it yields CASSGTSGTWEQFF. The entire variable domain, with the rest obtained from reference TRBV28 and TRBJ2-1, is as follows: DVKVTQSSRYLVKRTGEKVFLECVQDMDHENMFWYRQDPGLGLRLIYFSYDVKMKEKGDIPEGYSVSREKKERFSLILESASTNQTSMYLCASSGTSGTWEQFFGPGTRLTVL.

The chain joins TRBV2 to TRBJ2-2; tentatively, D is TRBD1 (5 bases). The V and J ends lost 3 bases and 3 bases respectively, with 8 bases between them. Looked up from germline, CDR1 is SNHLY and CDR2 is FYNNEI. This CDR3 has 14 amino acids. DNA of the CDR3: TGTGCCAGCAGTGAGCAGGGTTACACCGGGGAGCTGTTTTTT. This sequence encodes CASSEQGYTGELFF.

The chain joins TRBV2 to TRBJ2-1; 9 positions agree with TRBD2. Per germline, CDR1 SNHLY and CDR2 FYNNEI. J gave up 4 bases and V 6 bases, and 10 bases lay outside the gene matches. The CDR3 consists of 16 residues. The CDR3 DNA reads TGTGCCAGCAGCCATAGCGGGAGTTTAGGTTACAATGAGCAGTTCTTC. As protein: CASSHSGSLGYNEQFF. Full variable domain (rest looked up from reference TRBV2 and TRBJ2-1): EPEVTQTPSHQVTQMGQEVILRCVPISNHLYFYWYRQILGQKVEFLVSFYNNEISEKSEIFDDQFSVERPDGSNFTLKIRSTKLEDSAMYFCASSHSGSLGYNEQFFGPGTRLTVL.

V is TRBV12-3 or TRBV12-4 and J is TRBJ1-1, with 8 bases lining up with TRBD1. V trimming: 7 bases; J trimming: 7 bases; junction bases outside the gene matches: 8. This CDR3 region has 13 residues. The CDR3 region has the DNA TGTGCCAGCACCCAGGGGGCCAGGGGTGAAGCTTTCTTT. This codes for CASTQGARGEAFF.

This rearrangement joins TRBV6-2 or TRBV6-3 to TRBJ1-1, with D perhaps matching TRBD1 (6 bases). CDR3 length: 15 amino acids. Germline CDR1 is MNHEY and CDR2 is SVGEGT. The V end was cut by 0 bases, the J end by 1 base, with 9 bases between. The CDR3, as DNA: TGTGCCAGCAGTTACTCCCTCAGGGGGAACACTGAAGCTTTCTTT. Its translation: CASSYSLRGNTEAFF.